These 15 T cell receptor beta chains were all obtained from the same sample, sequenced in a study of cytomegalovirus exposure and HLA in healthy donors. PCR primers comprised 60 Vbeta and 13 Jbeta primers. Produced via immunoSEQ multiplex PCR; TCRdb's table is partial and in-frame only. The sample gives about 67,000 clones, approximately 90% of which show up once; 9% to 13% is in the top ten. The sequenced sample was PBMCs. These receptor sequences come from a woman aged 30 to 39 in good health and CMV-seropositive.

The V and J genes are TRBV28 and TRBJ2-7; tentative D call: TRBD2 (5 bases). The length of the CDR3 is 12 residues. Germline V CDR1 and CDR2: MDHEN, SYDVKM. V lost 6 bases and J lost 6, with 12 bases in between. The CDR3, as DNA: TGTGCCAGCAGCCCCGGGGTTCCCGAGCAGTACTTC. It specifies CASSPGVPEQYF.

V is TRBV6-1 and J is TRBJ2-5; 10 positions match TRBD2. Germline lookup yields CDR1 MNHNS and CDR2 SASEGT. Germline trimming cut 2 bases from V and 4 bases from J; bases unmatched to any gene: 4. The CDR3 is made up of 15 amino acids. The CDR3 DNA is TGTGCCAGCAGTGAACTAGCGGGAGAGGGAGAGACCCAGTACTTC. Translated, it gives CASSELAGEGETQYF.

The chain carries TRBV4-2 and TRBJ2-2; D not certain. CDR3 length equals 13 residues. V lost 4 bases and J lost 3, with 6 bases in between. Germline CDR1 reads LGHNA; CDR2 reads YNFKEQ. In DNA form, the CDR3 reads TGTGCCAGCAGCCCCTCGGACACCGGGGAGCTGTTTTTT. It encodes CASSPSDTGELFF.

The chain has TRBV4-1 and TRBJ2-2; weak D call: TRBD1 (5 bases). Germline CDR1 MGHRA, CDR2 YSYEKL. Deletions cut 6 bases from V and 3 bases from J, with 14 bases between. The CDR3 is made up of 15 amino acids. CDR3 protein: CASSFQGLYTGELFF. CDR3 in DNA: TGCGCCAGCAGTTTCCAGGGTTTGTACACCGGGGAGCTGTTTTTT.

The CDR3 loop reads CASSEEGAGNTIYF. The CDR3 DNA reads as TGTGCCAGCAGTGAAGAGGGAGCTGGAAACACCATATATTTT. The chain is built from TRBV2 and TRBJ1-3; no definite D call. The V gene's germline CDR1 is SNHLY and CDR2 FYNNEI. V was shortened by 1 base and J by 2 bases, with 6 bases between the two germline ends. The CDR3 sequence is 14 residues long.

V is TRBV5-6 and J is TRBJ2-7; 9 bases match TRBD1. V was pared by 0 bases and J by 4 bases, with 11 bases of the junction left unmatched. The germline V gene has CDR1 SGHDT and CDR2 YYEEEE. This CDR3 contains 17 residues. The CDR3 sequence is CASSLEEGTGTLYEQYF. As DNA, the CDR3 is TGTGCCAGCAGCTTGGAAGAGGGGACAGGGACACTTTACGAGCAGTACTTC.

The V gene is TRBV6-1, the J gene TRBJ1-1; D not certain. V lost 4 bases and J lost 2, with 17 bases in between. The CDR3 has 16 amino acids. Germline lookup yields CDR1 MNHNS and CDR2 SASEGT. The CDR3 is CASSAPFGRSNTEAFF. The CDR3 DNA reads TGTGCCAGCAGTGCTCCCTTCGGCCGGAGTAACACTGAAGCTTTCTTT.

The V and J genes are TRBV20-1 and TRBJ2-3; D not certain. From germline, CDR1 is DFQATT and CDR2 SNEGSKA (reference sequence). The V and J ends lost 2 bases and 6 bases respectively, with 6 bases between them. The CDR3 runs 11 residues. The CDR3 loop reads CSARLRDTQYF. The DNA for the CDR3 is TGCAGTGCTAGACTTCGTGATACGCAGTATTTT.

V is TRBV28 and J is TRBJ2-7; 10 bases agree with TRBD2. The CDR3 covers 15 residues. J was trimmed by 4 bases and V by 3 bases; bases with no gene match: 6. CDR1 and CDR2 (germline): MDHEN, SYDVKM. CDR3 protein: CASSLRASGSYEQYF. CDR3 nucleotide sequence: TGTGCCAGCAGTTTGAGGGCTAGCGGGAGTTACGAGCAGTACTTC.

The rearrangement uses TRBV5-1 and TRBJ2-7; 11 nucleotides line up with TRBD2. Germline trimming cut 6 bases from V and 6 bases from J; bases unmatched to any gene: 5. Germline-derived CDR1 and CDR2 are SGHRS and YFSETQ. The CDR3 runs 13 residues. The CDR3 here is CASKLAGVGEQYF. The CDR3 DNA follows: TGCGCCAGCAAACTAGCGGGAGTAGGCGAGCAGTACTTC.

The V and J genes are TRBV5-1 and TRBJ2-2; D is uncertain. The ends were cut back, 2 bases at V and 1 base at J, with 3 bases in the middle. The length of the CDR3 is 13 residues. Germline assignment: CDR1 SGHRS and CDR2 YFSETQ. The CDR3 reads CASSFRNTGELFF. For the CDR3, the DNA is TGCGCCAGCAGCTTCCGGAACACCGGGGAGCTGTTTTTT.

CDR3 DNA: TGTGCCAGCAGTCTCGGACAGGTGGATACGCAGTATTTT. Protein product: CASSLGQVDTQYF. The V and J genes are TRBV28 and TRBJ2-3; 7 bases are a match to TRBD1. This CDR3 region has 13 residues. Looked up from germline, CDR1 is MDHEN and CDR2 is SYDVKM. V dropped 5 bases and J dropped 6; count of bases not matched to a gene: 5.

The chain is built from TRBV7-2 and TRBJ2-5; possible D gene TRBD2, 6 bases. V gave up 8 bases and J gave up 4 bases, with 20 bases separating them. Germline V gene sequence: CDR1 SGHTA, CDR2 FQGNSA. The CDR3 has 15 amino acids. The CDR3 DNA sequence: TGTGCCAGCGGACGTGGTGGCGGGAACGTAGAGACCCAGTACTTC. Translation: CASGRGGGNVETQYF.

The chain recombines TRBV10-3 with TRBJ1-2; D gene unclear. CDR1 and CDR2 (germline): ENHRY, SYGVKD. V was clipped by 10 bases and J by 7 bases, with 16 bases between them. The CDR3 is 12 residues long. CDR3 DNA sequence: TGTGCCACCCAGCGAGAGGAGGGTGGCTACACCTTC. As protein: CATQREEGGYTF.

V gene TRBV4-1 combines with J gene TRBJ2-7, with 15 nucleotides matching TRBD2. Germline V gene data show CDR1 as MGHRA and CDR2 as YSYEKL. The CDR3 totals 15 residues. The V gene end was trimmed by 3 bases and the J gene end by 5 bases; junction bases not matched to a gene: 2. Here the CDR3 reads CASSHRTSGRDEQYF. The CDR3 DNA reads as TGCGCCAGCAGCCATCGGACTAGCGGGAGGGACGAGCAGTACTTC.